Listed below are T cell receptor beta chains from one sample, sequenced in a study of blood T cells in healthy people across ages. In TCRdb, the 5' RACE reads were re-called with MiXCR into one record per CDR3 protein. The sample includes roughly 720,000 distinct CDR3 sequences, approximately 55% seen only once; the top ten take 41%. Sequences were obtained from blood. These receptors were collected from a man older than 75 in good health. The CDR3 runs from the conserved cysteine through the conserved F or W. Fields, in order: V gene, J gene, D gene, clone size, CDR3 DNA, CDR3 protein. A D gene is named only where the DNA matches it firmly. The size field is filled for only some rows; it gives once, few, many or a size class.

v_gene: TRBV3-1
j_gene: TRBJ2-1
d_gene: .
abundance: many
CDR3nt: TGTGCCAGCAGCCAAGGCGGCTACAATGAGCAGTTCTTC
CDR3aa: CASSQGGYNEQFF

v_gene: TRBV4-1
j_gene: TRBJ1-2
d_gene: .
abundance: .
CDR3nt: TGCGCCAGCAGCCAAGAAGTCAGGTCGAACTATGGCTACACCTTC
CDR3aa: CASSQEVRSNYGYTF

v_gene: TRBV28
j_gene: TRBJ2-7
d_gene: .
abundance: .
CDR3nt: TGTGCCAGCAGTTGGAGCTACGAGCAGTACTTC
CDR3aa: CASSWSYEQYF

v_gene: TRBV3-1
j_gene: TRBJ2-2
d_gene: TRBD1
abundance: .
CDR3nt: TGTGCCAGCAGCCAAGTCCCGATGACAGGGATTAACACCGGGGAGCTGTTTTTT
CDR3aa: CASSQVPMTGINTGELFF

v_gene: TRBV6-2/TRBV6-3
j_gene: TRBJ2-6
d_gene: TRBD1
abundance: few
CDR3nt: TGTGCCATGGGACAGGGGGCGGCTGGGGCCAACGTCCTGACTTTC
CDR3aa: CAMGQGAAGANVLTF

v_gene: TRBV2
j_gene: TRBJ2-7
d_gene: .
abundance: .
CDR3nt: TGTGCCAGCCGGGACGATAGGTACGAGCAGTACTTC
CDR3aa: CASRDDRYEQYF

v_gene: TRBV11-2
j_gene: TRBJ2-7
d_gene: .
abundance: .
CDR3nt: TGTGCCAGCAGCATAAGCGGGACATACGAGCAGTACTTC
CDR3aa: CASSISGTYEQYF

v_gene: TRBV7-8
j_gene: TRBJ1-2
d_gene: .
abundance: .
CDR3nt: TGTGCCAGCAGCCATCTACAGGGATTACGCTATGGCTACACCTTC
CDR3aa: CASSHLQGLRYGYTF

v_gene: TRBV7-9
j_gene: TRBJ2-7
d_gene: .
abundance: .
CDR3nt: TGTGCCAGCAGCATCCTAGGAACGACCTACTACGAGCAGTACTTC
CDR3aa: CASSILGTTYYEQYF

v_gene: TRBV27
j_gene: TRBJ2-1
d_gene: .
abundance: .
CDR3nt: TGTGCCAGCAGTTTATTAGTGACAGCCTCCTACAATGAGCAGTTCTTC
CDR3aa: CASSLLVTASYNEQFF

v_gene: TRBV10-3
j_gene: TRBJ2-7
d_gene: .
abundance: .
CDR3nt: TGTGCCCATCGGATGCAGGGGCCGAGGAACGAGCAGTACTTC
CDR3aa: CAHRMQGPRNEQYF

v_gene: TRBV20-1
j_gene: TRBJ2-1
d_gene: TRBD2
abundance: once
CDR3nt: TGCAGTGCTGTTGGGGCTAGCGGGCCCTACAATGAGCAGTTCTTC
CDR3aa: CSAVGASGPYNEQFF

v_gene: TRBV7-6
j_gene: TRBJ2-3
d_gene: TRBD2
abundance: .
CDR3nt: TGTGCCAGCAGCTTATTGGGACTACTGGGTACAGATACGCAGTATTTT
CDR3aa: CASSLLGLLGTDTQYF

v_gene: TRBV6-6
j_gene: TRBJ1-2
d_gene: TRBD1
abundance: few
CDR3nt: TGTGCCAGCAGTGGACAGGGGGGCTATGGCTACACCTTC
CDR3aa: CASSGQGGYGYTF

v_gene: TRBV18
j_gene: TRBJ1-2
d_gene: TRBD1
abundance: few
CDR3nt: TGTGCCAGCTCAACATCCGGGACAGGGGGAAACTATGGCTACACCTTC
CDR3aa: CASSTSGTGGNYGYTF

v_gene: TRBV3-1
j_gene: TRBJ2-3
d_gene: .
abundance: few
CDR3nt: TGTGCCAGCAGCCAAGTTCCCGGTCGTGGGCAGTATTTT
CDR3aa: CASSQVPGRGQYF

v_gene: TRBV28
j_gene: TRBJ2-1
d_gene: .
abundance: .
CDR3nt: TGTGCCAGCAACAAGGGGGGGACGAATAACAATGAGCAGTTCTTC
CDR3aa: CASNKGGTNNNEQFF

v_gene: TRBV6-1
j_gene: TRBJ1-4
d_gene: .
abundance: .
CDR3nt: TGTGCCAGCAGTGCTGGGAGTCGGGGGACCCTTGAAAAACTGTTTTTT
CDR3aa: CASSAGSRGTLEKLFF

v_gene: TRBV10-3
j_gene: TRBJ1-6
d_gene: .
abundance: few
CDR3nt: TGTGCCATCAGCGAGGGGGCCTATAATTCACCCCTCCACTTT
CDR3aa: CAISEGAYNSPLHF

v_gene: TRBV29-1
j_gene: TRBJ2-5
d_gene: .
abundance: .
CDR3nt: TGCAGCGTAGCTATAGAGACCCAGTACTTC
CDR3aa: CSVAIETQYF

v_gene: TRBV28
j_gene: TRBJ2-3
d_gene: TRBD1
abundance: .
CDR3nt: TGTGCCAGCAGCCTTCGACGACAGGGGTCTGCAGATACGCAGTATTTT
CDR3aa: CASSLRRQGSADTQYF

v_gene: TRBV24-1
j_gene: TRBJ2-1
d_gene: TRBD2
abundance: few
CDR3nt: TGTGCCACCAGTGACCCCAGACTAGCGGGAAGGCAGTTCTTC
CDR3aa: CATSDPRLAGRQFF

v_gene: TRBV5-1
j_gene: TRBJ2-5
d_gene: TRBD1
abundance: once
CDR3nt: TGCGCCAGCAGCTTATTTGACAGGGGGCAAGAGACCCAGTACTTC
CDR3aa: CASSLFDRGQETQYF

v_gene: TRBV20-1
j_gene: TRBJ2-7
d_gene: .
abundance: .
CDR3nt: TGCAGTGCTAGAGATCCACAGGGCCACGAGCAGTACTTC
CDR3aa: CSARDPQGHEQYF

v_gene: TRBV24-1
j_gene: TRBJ1-2
d_gene: .
abundance: .
CDR3nt: TGTGCCACCAGTGATCCGCCAGGGAACTCAGGATCTAACTATGGCTACACCTTC
CDR3aa: CATSDPPGNSGSNYGYTF

v_gene: TRBV6-1
j_gene: TRBJ2-5
d_gene: TRBD2
abundance: .
CDR3nt: TGTGCCAGCAGTGATATCAGTCGGGCGGGAGAAGAGACCCAGTACTTC
CDR3aa: CASSDISRAGEETQYF

v_gene: TRBV2
j_gene: TRBJ2-5
d_gene: .
abundance: .
CDR3nt: TGTGCCAGCAGTGAAGCGCGTAGGGAGGAGACCCAGTACTTC
CDR3aa: CASSEARREETQYF

v_gene: TRBV5-5
j_gene: TRBJ1-2
d_gene: .
abundance: .
CDR3nt: TGTGCCAGCACCCGATCGGGGTCCTATGGCTACACCTTC
CDR3aa: CASTRSGSYGYTF

v_gene: TRBV29-1
j_gene: TRBJ1-4
d_gene: TRBD1
abundance: .
CDR3nt: TGCAGCGTCACAGGGGGCGATGAAAAACTGTTTTTT
CDR3aa: CSVTGGDEKLFF

v_gene: TRBV24-1
j_gene: TRBJ2-3
d_gene: .
abundance: .
CDR3nt: TGTGCCACCAGTGATCGCAACAGGGGAGGAACAGATACGCAGTATTTT
CDR3aa: CATSDRNRGGTDTQYF

v_gene: TRBV25-1
j_gene: TRBJ2-7
d_gene: .
abundance: .
CDR3nt: TGTGCCAGCAGTGGGGGACCCCGGGCCTACGAGCAGTACTTC
CDR3aa: CASSGGPRAYEQYF

v_gene: TRBV29-1
j_gene: TRBJ1-2
d_gene: .
abundance: .
CDR3nt: TGCAGCGTTCCTCCGGACTCTGGAAGTGGTGGCTACACCTTC
CDR3aa: CSVPPDSGSGGYTF

v_gene: TRBV29-1
j_gene: TRBJ1-1
d_gene: .
abundance: .
CDR3nt: TGCAGCGTTGATGGGACGGGACACCTTAACACTGAAGCTTTCTTT
CDR3aa: CSVDGTGHLNTEAFF

v_gene: TRBV7-9
j_gene: TRBJ2-7
d_gene: .
abundance: .
CDR3nt: TGTGCCAGCAGCCCAGATCCGGACGAGCAGTACTTC
CDR3aa: CASSPDPDEQYF

v_gene: TRBV5-1
j_gene: TRBJ2-7
d_gene: TRBD2
abundance: .
CDR3nt: TGCGCCAGCAAACGGACGGGAGGGAGCTACGAGCAGTACTTC
CDR3aa: CASKRTGGSYEQYF

v_gene: TRBV7-6
j_gene: TRBJ1-3
d_gene: .
abundance: .
CDR3nt: TGTGCCAGCAGCTTAGCCGTGGGCGCATCTGGAAACACCATATATTTT
CDR3aa: CASSLAVGASGNTIYF

v_gene: TRBV7-9
j_gene: TRBJ2-1
d_gene: TRBD2
abundance: .
CDR3nt: TGTGCCAGCAGCTTAGCCGGGAGGTATCGGGAGCAGTTCTTC
CDR3aa: CASSLAGRYREQFF

v_gene: TRBV12-3/TRBV12-4
j_gene: TRBJ2-3
d_gene: TRBD2
abundance: few
CDR3nt: TGTGCCAGCAGAAATGGACTAGCGGGAGACGAGCACAGATACGCGTATTTT
CDR3aa: CASRNGLAGDEHRYAYF

v_gene: TRBV3-1
j_gene: TRBJ1-2
d_gene: TRBD1
abundance: .
CDR3nt: TGTGCCAGCAGCCAAGATAGGACAGGCTCACCCTATGGCTACACCTTC
CDR3aa: CASSQDRTGSPYGYTF

v_gene: TRBV11-3
j_gene: TRBJ1-4
d_gene: .
abundance: few
CDR3nt: TGTGCCAGCAGCTTCTCTAGTTCAAATGAAAAACTGTTTTTT
CDR3aa: CASSFSSSNEKLFF

v_gene: TRBV18
j_gene: TRBJ2-1
d_gene: TRBD2
abundance: once
CDR3nt: TGTGCCAGCTCACCGCAGGGACTAGCACACAATGAGCAGTTCTTC
CDR3aa: CASSPQGLAHNEQFF

v_gene: TRBV5-1
j_gene: TRBJ1-4
d_gene: .
abundance: .
CDR3nt: TGCGCCAGCAGCGGACCGGGAAAAGGAGAAAAACTGTTTTTT
CDR3aa: CASSGPGKGEKLFF

v_gene: TRBV7-3
j_gene: TRBJ2-2
d_gene: .
abundance: .
CDR3nt: TGTGCCAGCAGCTTTAGGGGCCGGCCCACCGGGGAGCTGTTTTTT
CDR3aa: CASSFRGRPTGELFF

v_gene: TRBV20-1
j_gene: TRBJ2-7
d_gene: .
abundance: few
CDR3nt: TGCAGTGCTAAGTCCACCGGGTCCCTTCGACACGAGCAGTACTTC
CDR3aa: CSAKSTGSLRHEQYF

v_gene: TRBV7-9
j_gene: TRBJ2-1
d_gene: TRBD2
abundance: .
CDR3nt: TGTGCCAGCAGCTTCGATGGCTGGGGACTAGCGGGAGGTGAGCAGTTCTTC
CDR3aa: CASSFDGWGLAGGEQFF

v_gene: TRBV20-1
j_gene: TRBJ2-7
d_gene: TRBD2
abundance: few
CDR3nt: TGCAGTGCTAGAGTGAGCGGGAGAGGTCCCCACGAGCAGTACTTC
CDR3aa: CSARVSGRGPHEQYF

v_gene: TRBV29-1
j_gene: TRBJ1-2
d_gene: TRBD1
abundance: .
CDR3nt: TGCAGCGTTGGGGGACAGACTCAGGGCTACACCTTC
CDR3aa: CSVGGQTQGYTF

v_gene: TRBV20-1
j_gene: TRBJ1-1
d_gene: .
abundance: .
CDR3nt: TGCAGTGCCGCCCGGGTTCTGAACACTGAAGCTTTCTTT
CDR3aa: CSAARVLNTEAFF

v_gene: TRBV6-6
j_gene: TRBJ2-7
d_gene: TRBD1
abundance: once
CDR3nt: TGTGCCACGCACAGGGGGCTTACCTACGAGCAGTACTTC
CDR3aa: CATHRGLTYEQYF

v_gene: TRBV7-4
j_gene: TRBJ2-7
d_gene: .
abundance: .
CDR3nt: TGTGCCAGCAGCTTCCCAAGGTTGCGGTGGGCTATCTACGAGCAGTACTTC
CDR3aa: CASSFPRLRWAIYEQYF

v_gene: TRBV7-2
j_gene: TRBJ2-1
d_gene: .
abundance: .
CDR3nt: TGTGCCAGCAGCAAGCAGGGGGGTGAGCAGTTCTTC
CDR3aa: CASSKQGGEQFF

v_gene: TRBV20-1
j_gene: TRBJ1-2
d_gene: .
abundance: .
CDR3nt: TGCAGTGCTAGAGGTTGGGGGCACGACTTATACACCTTC
CDR3aa: CSARGWGHDLYTF

v_gene: TRBV3-1
j_gene: TRBJ1-1
d_gene: TRBD1
abundance: once
CDR3nt: TGTGCCAGCAGCCAAGAGGTGGGCAGGGGGGAAGCTTTCTTT
CDR3aa: CASSQEVGRGEAFF

v_gene: TRBV12-3/TRBV12-4
j_gene: TRBJ2-7
d_gene: .
abundance: .
CDR3nt: TGTGCCAGCAGTTTCCTCTCGGACGAGCAGTACTTC
CDR3aa: CASSFLSDEQYF

v_gene: TRBV7-2
j_gene: TRBJ1-2
d_gene: .
abundance: few
CDR3nt: TGTGCCAGCAGCTTACAGGGAGGGGCTGCCGGAGGCTACACCTTC
CDR3aa: CASSLQGGAAGGYTF

v_gene: TRBV4-2
j_gene: TRBJ2-1
d_gene: TRBD2
abundance: .
CDR3nt: TGTGCCAGCAGCTTCCAGCGGGAAAGGCAGTTCTTC
CDR3aa: CASSFQRERQFF

v_gene: TRBV5-1
j_gene: TRBJ2-6
d_gene: .
abundance: few
CDR3nt: TGCGCCAGCGGAATCTCTGGGGCCAACGTCCTGACTTTC
CDR3aa: CASGISGANVLTF

v_gene: TRBV10-3
j_gene: TRBJ2-7
d_gene: TRBD2
abundance: .
CDR3nt: TGTGCCATCAGTGGAGGACTAGCGGCCTCCTACGAGCAGTACTTC
CDR3aa: CAISGGLAASYEQYF

v_gene: TRBV28
j_gene: TRBJ2-5
d_gene: TRBD2
abundance: .
CDR3nt: TGTGCCAGCAGTGGACTAGCGGGAGGGATAGAGACCCAGTACTTC
CDR3aa: CASSGLAGGIETQYF